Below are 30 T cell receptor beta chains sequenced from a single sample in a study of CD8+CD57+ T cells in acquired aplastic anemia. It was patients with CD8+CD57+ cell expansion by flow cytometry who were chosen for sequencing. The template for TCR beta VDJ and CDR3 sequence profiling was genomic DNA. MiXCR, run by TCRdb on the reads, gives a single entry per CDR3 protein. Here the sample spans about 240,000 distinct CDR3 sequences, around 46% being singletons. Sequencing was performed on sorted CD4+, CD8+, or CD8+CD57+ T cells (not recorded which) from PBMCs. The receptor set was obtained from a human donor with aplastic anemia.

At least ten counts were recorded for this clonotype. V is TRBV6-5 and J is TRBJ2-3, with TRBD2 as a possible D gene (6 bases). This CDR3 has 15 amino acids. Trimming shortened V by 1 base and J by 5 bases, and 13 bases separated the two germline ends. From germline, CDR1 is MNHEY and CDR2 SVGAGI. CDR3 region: CASSYYGGARDTQYF. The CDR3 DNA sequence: TGTGCCAGCAGTTACTATGGCGGGGCAAGAGATACGCAGTATTTT.

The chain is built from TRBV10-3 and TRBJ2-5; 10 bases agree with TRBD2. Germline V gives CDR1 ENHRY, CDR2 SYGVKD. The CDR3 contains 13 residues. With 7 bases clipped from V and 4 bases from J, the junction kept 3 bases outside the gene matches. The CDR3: CAIMASGRETQYF. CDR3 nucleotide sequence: TGTGCCATCATGGCTAGCGGGAGAGAGACCCAGTACTTC.

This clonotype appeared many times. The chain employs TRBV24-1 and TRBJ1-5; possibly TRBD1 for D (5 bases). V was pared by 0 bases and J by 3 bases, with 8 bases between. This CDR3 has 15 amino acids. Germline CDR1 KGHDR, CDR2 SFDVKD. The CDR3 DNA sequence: TGTGCCACCAGTGATTTGGGGGGAGACAATCAGCCCCAGCATTTT. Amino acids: CATSDLGGDNQPQHF.

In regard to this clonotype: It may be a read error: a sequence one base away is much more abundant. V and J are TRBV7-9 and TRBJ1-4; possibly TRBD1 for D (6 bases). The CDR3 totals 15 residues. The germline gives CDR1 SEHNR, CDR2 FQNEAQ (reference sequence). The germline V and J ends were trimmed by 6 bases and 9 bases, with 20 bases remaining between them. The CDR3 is CASSYSRGGFKKLFF. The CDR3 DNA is TGTGCCAGCAGTTATAGCAGAGGGGGGTTCAAAAAACTGTTTTTT.

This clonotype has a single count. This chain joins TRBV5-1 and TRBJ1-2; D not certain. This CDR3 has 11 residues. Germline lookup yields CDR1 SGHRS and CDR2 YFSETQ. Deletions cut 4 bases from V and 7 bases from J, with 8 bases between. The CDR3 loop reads CASSKDVGYTF. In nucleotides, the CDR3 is TGCGCCAGCAGCAAAGACGTTGGCTACACCTTC.

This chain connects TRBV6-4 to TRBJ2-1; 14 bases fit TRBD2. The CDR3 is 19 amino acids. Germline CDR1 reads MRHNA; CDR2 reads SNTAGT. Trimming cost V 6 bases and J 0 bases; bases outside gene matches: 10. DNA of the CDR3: TGTGCCAGCAGCCGGACTAGCGGGGGGTCACGCAACTCCTACAATGAGCAGTTCTTC. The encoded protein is CASSRTSGGSRNSYNEQFF.

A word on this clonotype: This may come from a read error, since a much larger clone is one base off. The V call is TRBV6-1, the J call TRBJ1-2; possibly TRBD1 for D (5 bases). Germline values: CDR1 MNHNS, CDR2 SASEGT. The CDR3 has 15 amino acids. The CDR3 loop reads CASSEQRGGNYGCTF. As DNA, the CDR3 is TGTGCCAGCAGTGAACAACGGGGGGGTAACTATGGCTGCACCTTC.

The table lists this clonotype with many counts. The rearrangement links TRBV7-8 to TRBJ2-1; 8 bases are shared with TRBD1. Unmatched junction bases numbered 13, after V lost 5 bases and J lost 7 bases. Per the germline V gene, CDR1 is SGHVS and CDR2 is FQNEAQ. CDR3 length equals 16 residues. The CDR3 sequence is CASSGLQGEFLNEQFF. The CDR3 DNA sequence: TGTGCCAGCAGCGGACTACAGGGGGAATTTTTAAATGAGCAGTTCTTC.

The CDR3 DNA is TGTGCCAGCAGCTTAGCAGGGAGGGTTGGCAATTCACCCCTCCACTTT. Protein sequence: CASSLAGRVGNSPLHF. This chain joins TRBV11-2 and TRBJ1-6; possible D gene TRBD1, 5 bases. Trimming took off 1 base at V and 7 bases at J, with 14 bases between the two ends. The CDR3 runs 16 residues. Germline CDR1 reads SGHAT; CDR2 reads FQNNGV. Using reference TRBV11-2 and TRBJ1-6 for the parts outside the CDR3, the full variable domain is EAGVAQSPRYKIIEKRQSVAFWCNPISGHATLYWYQQILGQGPKLLIQFQNNGVVDDSQLPKDRFSAERLKGVDSTLKIQPAKLEDSAVYLCASSLAGRVGNSPLHFGNGTRLTVT.

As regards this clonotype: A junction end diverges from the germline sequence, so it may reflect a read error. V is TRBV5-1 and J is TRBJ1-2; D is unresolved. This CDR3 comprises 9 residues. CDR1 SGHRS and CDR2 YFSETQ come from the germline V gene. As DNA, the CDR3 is TGCGCCAGCAGCTGGGCTAGCCCCTTC. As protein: CASSWASPF.

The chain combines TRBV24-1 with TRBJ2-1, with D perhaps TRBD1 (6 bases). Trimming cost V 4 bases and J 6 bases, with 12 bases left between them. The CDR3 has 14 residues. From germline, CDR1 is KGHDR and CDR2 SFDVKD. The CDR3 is CATSETGQSNEQFF. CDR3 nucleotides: TGTGCCACCAGTGAGACTGGACAGTCCAATGAGCAGTTCTTC.

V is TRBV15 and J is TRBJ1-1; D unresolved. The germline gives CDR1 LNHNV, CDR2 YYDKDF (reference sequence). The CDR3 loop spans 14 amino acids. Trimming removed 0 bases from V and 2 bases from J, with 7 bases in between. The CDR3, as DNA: TGTGCCACCAGCAGAGATGAGGGTAACACTGAAGCTTTCTTT. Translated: CATSRDEGNTEAFF.

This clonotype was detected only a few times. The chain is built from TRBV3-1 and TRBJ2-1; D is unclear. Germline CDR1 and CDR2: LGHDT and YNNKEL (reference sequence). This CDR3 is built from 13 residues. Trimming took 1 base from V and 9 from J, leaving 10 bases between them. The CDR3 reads CASSQVEAPEQFF. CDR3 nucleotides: TGTGCCAGCAGCCAAGTTGAGGCCCCTGAGCAGTTCTTC.

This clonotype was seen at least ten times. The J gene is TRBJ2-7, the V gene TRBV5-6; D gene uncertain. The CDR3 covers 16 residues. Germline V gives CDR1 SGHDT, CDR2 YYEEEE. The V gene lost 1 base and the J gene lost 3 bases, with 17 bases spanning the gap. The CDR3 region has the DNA TGTGCCAGCAGCTTGTCTGAACTTTCCCTCCTCTACGAGCAGTACTTC. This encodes CASSLSELSLLYEQYF.

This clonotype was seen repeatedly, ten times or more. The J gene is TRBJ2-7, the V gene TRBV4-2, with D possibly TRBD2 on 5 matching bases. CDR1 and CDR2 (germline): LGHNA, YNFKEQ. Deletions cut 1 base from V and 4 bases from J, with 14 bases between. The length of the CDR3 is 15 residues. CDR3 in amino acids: CASSQVSGSSYEQYF. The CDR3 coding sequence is TGTGCCAGCAGCCAAGTTTCGGGATCTTCGTACGAGCAGTACTTC.

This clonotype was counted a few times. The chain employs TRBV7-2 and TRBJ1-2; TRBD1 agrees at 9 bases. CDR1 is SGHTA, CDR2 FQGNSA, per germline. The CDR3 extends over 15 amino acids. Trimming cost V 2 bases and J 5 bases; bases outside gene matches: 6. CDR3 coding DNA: TGTGCCAGCAGCTTACGGACAGGGGACCGGTATGGCTACACCTTC. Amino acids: CASSLRTGDRYGYTF.

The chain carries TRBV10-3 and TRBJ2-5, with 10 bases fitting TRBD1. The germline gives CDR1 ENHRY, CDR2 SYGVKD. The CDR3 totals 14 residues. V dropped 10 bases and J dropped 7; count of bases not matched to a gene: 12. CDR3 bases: TGTGCCAGTTCGGAATACGGGACAGGGGTGACCCAGTACTTC. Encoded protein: CASSEYGTGVTQYF.

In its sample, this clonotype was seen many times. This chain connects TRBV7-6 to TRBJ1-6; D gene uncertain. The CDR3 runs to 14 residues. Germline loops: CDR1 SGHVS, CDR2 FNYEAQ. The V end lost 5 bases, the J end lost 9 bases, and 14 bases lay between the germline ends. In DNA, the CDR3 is TGTGCCAGCAGCGCCCAGGTTCGGGGTTCACCCCTCCACTTT. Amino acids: CASSAQVRGSPLHF. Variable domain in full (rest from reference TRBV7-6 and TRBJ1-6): GAGVSQSPRYKVTKRGQDVALRCDPISGHVSLYWYRQALGQGPEFLTYFNYEAQQDKSGLPNDRFSAERPEGSISTLTIQRTEQRDSAMYRCASSAQVRGSPLHFGNGTRLTVT.

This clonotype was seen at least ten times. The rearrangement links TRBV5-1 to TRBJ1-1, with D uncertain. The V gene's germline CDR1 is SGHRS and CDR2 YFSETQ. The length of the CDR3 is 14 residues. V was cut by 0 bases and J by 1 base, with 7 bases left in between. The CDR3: CASSLGRKNTEAFF. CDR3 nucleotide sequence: TGCGCCAGCAGCTTGGGCCGAAAGAACACTGAAGCTTTCTTT.

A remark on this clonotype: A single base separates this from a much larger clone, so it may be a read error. The CDR3 sequence: CSARDPDRGPSGYTF. The CDR3 DNA reads as TGCAGTGCTAGAGACCCGGACAGGGGGCCCTCTGGCTACACCTTC. This chain joins TRBV20-1 and TRBJ1-2, with TRBD1 identical over 11 bases. Germline CDR1 is DFQATT and CDR2 is SNEGSKA (reference sequence). This CDR3 has 15 residues. V shed 0 bases and J 7 bases; nucleotides not matched to a gene: 7.

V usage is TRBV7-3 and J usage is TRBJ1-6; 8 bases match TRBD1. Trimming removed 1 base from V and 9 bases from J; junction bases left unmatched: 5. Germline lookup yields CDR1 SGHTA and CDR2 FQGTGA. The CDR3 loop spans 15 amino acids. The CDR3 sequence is CASSLKSGTGSPLHF. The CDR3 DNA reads TGTGCCAGCAGCTTAAAATCGGGGACAGGTTCACCCCTCCACTTT. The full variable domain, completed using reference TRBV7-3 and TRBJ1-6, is GAGVSQTPSNKVTEKGKYVELRCDPISGHTALYWYRQSLGQGPEFLIYFQGTGAADDSGLPNDRFFAVRPEGSVSTLKIQRTERGDSAVYLCASSLKSGTGSPLHFGNGTRLTVT.

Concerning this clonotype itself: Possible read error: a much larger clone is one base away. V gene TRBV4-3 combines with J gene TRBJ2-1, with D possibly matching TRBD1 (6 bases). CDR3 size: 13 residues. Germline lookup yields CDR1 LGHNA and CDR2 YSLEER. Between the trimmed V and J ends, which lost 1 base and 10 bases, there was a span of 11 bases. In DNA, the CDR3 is TGCGCCAGCAGCCAAGGGACAGCCTACGAGCAGTTCTTC. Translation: CASSQGTAYEQFF.

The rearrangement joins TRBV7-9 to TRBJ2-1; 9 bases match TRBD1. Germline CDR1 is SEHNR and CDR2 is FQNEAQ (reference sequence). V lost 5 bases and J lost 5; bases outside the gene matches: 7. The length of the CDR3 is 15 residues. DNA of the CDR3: TGTGCCAGCAGCATTACAGGGGGCCGCGACAATGAGCAGTTCTTC. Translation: CASSITGGRDNEQFF.

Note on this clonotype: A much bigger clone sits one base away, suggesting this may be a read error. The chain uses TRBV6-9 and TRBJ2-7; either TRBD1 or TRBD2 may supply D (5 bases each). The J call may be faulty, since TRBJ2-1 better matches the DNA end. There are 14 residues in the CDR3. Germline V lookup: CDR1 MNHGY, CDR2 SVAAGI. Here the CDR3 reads CAISEIGTIGEQFF. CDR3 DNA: TGTGCCATCAGTGAGATAGGGACGATCGGTGAGCAGTTCTTC.

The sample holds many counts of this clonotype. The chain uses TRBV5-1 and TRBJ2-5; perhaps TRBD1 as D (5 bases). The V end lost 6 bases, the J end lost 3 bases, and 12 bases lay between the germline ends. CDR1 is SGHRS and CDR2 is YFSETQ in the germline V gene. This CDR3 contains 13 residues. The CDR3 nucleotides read TGCGCCAGCACCGGACACGAGGAAGAGACCCAGTACTTC. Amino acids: CASTGHEEETQYF.

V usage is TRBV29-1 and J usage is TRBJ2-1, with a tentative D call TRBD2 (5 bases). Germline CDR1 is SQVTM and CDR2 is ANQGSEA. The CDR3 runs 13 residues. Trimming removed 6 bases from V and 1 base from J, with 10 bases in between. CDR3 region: CSVPLASYNEQFF. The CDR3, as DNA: TGCAGCGTGCCCCTAGCTTCCTACAATGAGCAGTTCTTC.

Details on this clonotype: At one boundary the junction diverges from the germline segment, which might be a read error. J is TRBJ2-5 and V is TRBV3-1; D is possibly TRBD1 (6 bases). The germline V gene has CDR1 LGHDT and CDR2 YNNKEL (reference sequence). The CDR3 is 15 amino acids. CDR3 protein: CASSRGEGQKEAQYF. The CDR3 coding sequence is TGCGCCAGCAGCCGAGGGGAAGGACAGAAAGAGGCCCAGTACTTC.

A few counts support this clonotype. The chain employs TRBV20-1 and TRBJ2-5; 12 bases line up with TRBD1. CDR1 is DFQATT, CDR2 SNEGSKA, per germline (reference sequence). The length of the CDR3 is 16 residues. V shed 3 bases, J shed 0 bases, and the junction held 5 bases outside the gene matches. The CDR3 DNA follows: TGCAGTGCTAGGGGGACAGGGGGCCCCTACCAAGAGACCCAGTACTTC. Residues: CSARGTGGPYQETQYF.

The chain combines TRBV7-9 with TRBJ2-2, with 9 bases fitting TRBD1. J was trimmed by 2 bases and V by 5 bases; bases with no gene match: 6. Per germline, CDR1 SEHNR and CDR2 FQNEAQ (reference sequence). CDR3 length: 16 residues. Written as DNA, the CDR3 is TGTGCCAGCAGCCCCACAGGGGGCGACAACACCGGGGAGCTGTTTTTT. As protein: CASSPTGGDNTGELFF. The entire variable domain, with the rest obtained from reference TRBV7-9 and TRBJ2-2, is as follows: DTGVSQNPRHKITKRGQNVTFRCDPISEHNRLYWYRQTLGQGPEFLTYFQNEAQLEKSRLLSDRFSAERPKGSFSTLEIQRTEQGDSAMYLCASSPTGGDNTGELFFGEGSRLTVL.

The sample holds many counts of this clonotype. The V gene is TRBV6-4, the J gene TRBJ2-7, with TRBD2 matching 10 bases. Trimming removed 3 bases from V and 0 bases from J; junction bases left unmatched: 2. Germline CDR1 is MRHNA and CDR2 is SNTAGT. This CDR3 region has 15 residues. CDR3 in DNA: TGTGCCAGCAGTGAACTAGCGGGGAGCTCCTACGAGCAGTACTTC. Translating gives CASSELAGSSYEQYF.